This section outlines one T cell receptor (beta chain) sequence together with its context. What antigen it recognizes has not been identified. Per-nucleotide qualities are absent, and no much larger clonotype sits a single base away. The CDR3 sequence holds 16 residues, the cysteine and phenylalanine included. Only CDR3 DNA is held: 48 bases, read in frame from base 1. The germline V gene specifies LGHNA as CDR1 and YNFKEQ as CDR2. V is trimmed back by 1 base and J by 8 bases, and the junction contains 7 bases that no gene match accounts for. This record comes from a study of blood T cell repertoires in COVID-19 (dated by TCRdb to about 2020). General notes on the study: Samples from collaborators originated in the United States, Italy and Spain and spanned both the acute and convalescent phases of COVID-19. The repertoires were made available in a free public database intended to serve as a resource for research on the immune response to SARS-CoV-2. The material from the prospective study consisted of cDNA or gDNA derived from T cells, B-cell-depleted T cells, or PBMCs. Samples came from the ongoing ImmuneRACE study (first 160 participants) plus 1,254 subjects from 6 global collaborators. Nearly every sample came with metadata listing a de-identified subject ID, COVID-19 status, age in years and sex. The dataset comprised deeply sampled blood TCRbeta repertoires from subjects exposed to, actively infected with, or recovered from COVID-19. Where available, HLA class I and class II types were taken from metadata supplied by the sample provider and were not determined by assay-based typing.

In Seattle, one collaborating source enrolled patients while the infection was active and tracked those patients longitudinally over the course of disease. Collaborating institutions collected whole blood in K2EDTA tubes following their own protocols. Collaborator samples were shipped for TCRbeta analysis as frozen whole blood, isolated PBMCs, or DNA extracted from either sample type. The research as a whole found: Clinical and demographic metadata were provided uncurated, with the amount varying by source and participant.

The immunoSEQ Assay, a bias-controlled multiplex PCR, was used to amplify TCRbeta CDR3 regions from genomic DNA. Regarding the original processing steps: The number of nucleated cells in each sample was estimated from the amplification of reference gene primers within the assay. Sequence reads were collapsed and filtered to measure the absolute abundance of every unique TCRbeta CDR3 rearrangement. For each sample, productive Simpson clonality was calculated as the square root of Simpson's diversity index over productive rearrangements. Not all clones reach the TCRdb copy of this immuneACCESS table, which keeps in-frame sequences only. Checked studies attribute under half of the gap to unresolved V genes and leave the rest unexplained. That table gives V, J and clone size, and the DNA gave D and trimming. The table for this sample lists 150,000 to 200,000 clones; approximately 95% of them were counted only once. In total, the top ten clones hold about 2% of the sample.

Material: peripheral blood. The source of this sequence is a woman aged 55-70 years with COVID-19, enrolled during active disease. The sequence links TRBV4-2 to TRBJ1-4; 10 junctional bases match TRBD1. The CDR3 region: CASSQAQGQGYEKLFF. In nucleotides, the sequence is TGTGCCAGCAGCCAAGCTCAGGGACAGGGGTACGAAAAACTGTTTTTT.